One and the same sample provided the 18 T cell receptor beta chains below, sequenced in a study of human T cells and chemical hapten exposure. Time point of the sample: pre-sensitization, week 0. Described treatment: therapeutic diphenylcyclopropenone sensitization with weekly scalp DPC. TCRdb redid the calling of the RACE reads with MiXCR, one entry per CDR3 protein. The sample shows around 120,000 distinct CDR3 sequences, approximately 12% of them seen only once. Source: whole blood, taken in connection with sensitization to the hapten diphenylcyclopropenone (DPC). The source of these receptors is a woman aged 18-29 years with alopecia areata. Some clones in this sample may be carry-over from other donors' samples.

This clonotype came up many times. This rearrangement joins TRBV11-2 to TRBJ1-1; D remains unclear. Per the germline V gene, CDR1 is SGHAT and CDR2 is FQNNGV. V was trimmed by 6 bases and J by 7 bases, leaving 6 bases between them. This CDR3 spans 10 amino acids. The CDR3 sequence: CASRPDEAFF. DNA for the CDR3: TGTGCCAGCAGACCCGATGAAGCTTTCTTT.

This clonotype was seen more than once but under ten times. V usage is TRBV29-1 and J usage is TRBJ1-1, with D tentatively TRBD1 (5 bases). V lost 5 bases to trimming and J lost 1 base, with 17 bases between them. The CDR3 runs to 15 residues. Per the germline V gene, CDR1 is SQVTM and CDR2 is ANQGSEA. CDR3 amino acids: CSVPPGLGQNTEAFF. The CDR3 nucleotides read TGCAGCGTTCCGCCGGGTTTAGGACAGAACACTGAAGCTTTCTTT.

This clonotype came up many times. The V gene is TRBV10-3, the J gene TRBJ2-2, with TRBD2 matching 9 bases. CDR3 length: 18 amino acids. The V and J ends lost 2 bases and 1 base, in that order; junction bases with no gene match: 8. In germline, CDR1 is ENHRY, CDR2 SYGVKD. CDR3 sequence: CAISEPPGLARNTGELFF. Written as DNA, the CDR3 is TGTGCCATCAGTGAGCCCCCCGGACTAGCGAGGAACACCGGGGAGCTGTTTTTT.

This chain connects TRBV12-3 or TRBV12-4 to TRBJ2-1; TRBD1 or TRBD2 may be the D gene (6 bases each). V lost 5 bases to trimming and J lost 8 bases, with 13 bases between them. This CDR3 comprises 13 residues. Here the CDR3 reads CASSRGPPDEQFF. As DNA, the CDR3 is TGTGCCAGCAGTCGGGGGCCCCCCGATGAGCAGTTCTTC.

This clonotype has a count of ten or more. This chain connects TRBV3-1 to TRBJ2-5; D uncertain. The germline V gene has CDR1 LGHDT and CDR2 YNNKEL (reference sequence). V gave up 4 bases and J gave up 1 base, with 1 base separating them. CDR3 size: 11 residues. For the CDR3, the DNA is TGTGCCAGCAGCCGCCAAGAGACCCAGTACTTC. Its protein product is CASSRQETQYF.

The chain couples TRBV7-2 to TRBJ2-6; 7 bases are a match to TRBD1. The germline gives CDR1 SGHTA, CDR2 FQGNSA. V was clipped by 6 bases and J by 1 base; unmatched bases: 3. CDR3 length: 15 residues. The CDR3 DNA reads as TGTGCCAGCAGGCCACAGGGGTCTGGGGCCAACGTCCTGACTTTC. Translated: CASRPQGSGANVLTF.

This clonotype showed up just a few times. The chain joins TRBV20-1 to TRBJ1-5; D may be TRBD1 (6 bases). The CDR3 has 14 amino acids. Germline V gene lookup returns CDR1 DFQATT and CDR2 SNEGSKA (reference sequence). V lost 5 bases, J lost 6 bases, and 17 bases lay in between. Written as DNA, the CDR3 is TGCAGTGCTCCCCCCCGGGGGCTACTTCAGCCCCAGCATTTT. It is translated as CSAPPRGLLQPQHF.

This clonotype has more than one count but fewer than ten. The chain combines TRBV28 with TRBJ2-5, with D uncertain. The CDR3 has 14 residues. The germline V and J ends were trimmed by 4 bases and 4 bases, with 13 bases remaining between them. The germline gives CDR1 MDHEN, CDR2 SYDVKM. CDR3 sequence reads: CASSSTEVGETQYF. As DNA, the CDR3 is TGTGCCAGCAGTTCCACAGAGGTAGGAGAGACCCAGTACTTC.

This clonotype came up once. This chain joins TRBV12-3 or TRBV12-4 and TRBJ1-2; D perhaps matches TRBD1 (5 bases). The CDR3 has 15 amino acids. The ends were cut back, 7 bases at V and 0 bases at J, with 15 bases in the middle. Written as DNA, the CDR3 is TGTGCCAGCAATCGGGACGGAGCAGCTAACTATGGCTACACCTTC. Translating it yields CASNRDGAANYGYTF.

This clonotype has just a few counts. The chain couples TRBV20-1 to TRBJ2-3; TRBD1 matches at 7 bases. CDR3 length: 17 residues. Per the germline V gene, CDR1 is DFQATT and CDR2 is SNEGSKA (reference sequence). V shed 2 bases and J 4 bases; nucleotides not matched to a gene: 15. CDR3 sequence reads: CSARPPLSGGGADTQYF. CDR3 DNA sequence: TGCAGTGCTAGACCCCCCCTCTCAGGGGGTGGAGCAGATACGCAGTATTTT.

There are many counts of this clonotype. The chain is built from TRBV7-9 and TRBJ2-5; no firm D call. The V end was cut by 5 bases, the J end by 5 bases, with 12 bases between. This CDR3 region has 13 residues. Germline V gives CDR1 SEHNR, CDR2 FQNEAQ (reference sequence). Here the CDR3 DNA reads TGTGCCAGCAGCCCGTTTGCGGCGGAGACCCAGTACTTC. It encodes CASSPFAAETQYF.

This clonotype was recorded a few times. The V call is TRBV20-1, the J call TRBJ2-3; D is perhaps TRBD2 (5 bases). This CDR3 contains 15 residues. Between the trimmed V and J ends, which lost 3 bases and 2 bases, there was a span of 15 bases. CDR1 and CDR2 (germline): DFQATT, SNEGSKA (reference sequence). In DNA, the CDR3 is TGCAGTGCTAGTGGGCAGGACTTTCCCACAGATACGCAGTATTTT. Translating it yields CSASGQDFPTDTQYF.

In this sample, this clonotype turned up a few times. The chain carries TRBV7-6 and TRBJ1-5; maybe TRBD1 (5 bases). Trimming cost V 0 bases and J 4 bases, with 10 bases left between them. Germline lookup yields CDR1 SGHVS and CDR2 FNYEAQ. CDR3 length: 15 amino acids. For the CDR3, the DNA is TGTGCCAGCAGCTTAGCGTCGGGGGTTAATCAGCCCCAGCATTTT. It is translated as CASSLASGVNQPQHF.

The rearrangement links TRBV7-6 to TRBJ1-3; possibly TRBD1 for D (5 bases). Trimming took 5 bases from V and 0 from J, leaving 14 bases between them. The CDR3 extends over 16 amino acids. Germline assignment: CDR1 SGHVS and CDR2 FNYEAQ. The CDR3 nucleotides are TGTGCCAGCAGCCAACGTCAGGGAAGCTCTGGAAACACCATATATTTT. The encoded protein is CASSQRQGSSGNTIYF. Full variable domain (outside the CDR3, taken from reference TRBV7-6 and TRBJ1-3): GAGVSQSPRYKVTKRGQDVALRCDPISGHVSLYWYRQALGQGPEFLTYFNYEAQQDKSGLPNDRFSAERPEGSISTLTIQRTEQRDSAMYRCASSQRQGSSGNTIYFGEGSWLTVV.

The rearrangement uses TRBV7-2 and TRBJ2-1; 8 nucleotides agree with TRBD2. CDR3 length equals 15 residues. V gave up 1 base and J gave up 12 bases; unmatched junction bases: 11. CDR1 SGHTA and CDR2 FQGNSA come from the germline V gene. CDR3 nucleotide sequence: TGTGCCAGCAGCTTAGGGGGACTAGTTCTCCGATCGCAGTTCTTC. Amino acid sequence: CASSLGGLVLRSQFF.

The rearrangement uses TRBV7-2 and TRBJ1-5, with no clear D. V was cut by 1 base and J by 5 bases, with 6 bases left in between. There are 13 residues in the CDR3. Per the germline V gene, CDR1 is SGHTA and CDR2 is FQGNSA. CDR3 nucleotide sequence: TGTGCCAGCAGCTTAGAAAGGGATCAGCCCCAGCATTTT. Its translation is CASSLERDQPQHF.

This clonotype was seen repeatedly, ten times or more. This chain links TRBV3-1 with TRBJ2-3, with TRBD2 matching 15 bases. The trim removed 4 bases at V and 1 base at J, leaving 3 bases unmatched. Looked up from germline, CDR1 is LGHDT and CDR2 is YNNKEL (reference sequence). This CDR3 is built from 17 residues. CDR3 DNA: TGTGCCAGCAGCCGAGGACTAGCGGGGGGGCGCACAGATACGCAGTATTTT. It translates to CASSRGLAGGRTDTQYF.

This clonotype was detected only a few times. The V and J genes are TRBV20-1 and TRBJ2-7; 10 bases map to TRBD1. Trimming removed 3 bases from V and 2 bases from J; junction bases left unmatched: 4. The CDR3 sequence is 14 residues long. Germline V CDR1 and CDR2: DFQATT, SNEGSKA (reference sequence). CDR3 coding DNA: TGCAGTGCTAGGGGGGGACAGGGGACCTACGAGCAGTACTTC. Protein sequence: CSARGGQGTYEQYF.